This T cell receptor beta chain was observed in a study of cytomegalovirus exposure and HLA in healthy donors. TCRdb's table, derived via immunoSEQ multiplex PCR, lists solely in-frame clones and lacks some. The sample includes some 98,000 clones, around 90% of them seen just once. The ends lost 5 bases at V and 2 bases at J; junction bases unmatched: 5. Germline loops: CDR1 SGHTA, CDR2 FQGNSA. The CDR3 is 14 amino acids. The study, taken as a whole, reports: Altogether, some 160 TCR beta chains were recorded as cytomegalovirus-associated.

For this clone: Its antigen is currently unknown.

This sequence joins TRBV7-2 and TRBJ2-7; 8 nucleotides agree with TRBD1. The sequence derives from a woman aged 25 to 39 in good health and CMV-seronegative. The sample taken for sequencing was PBMCs. The CDR3 reads CASSPQGAAYEQYF. In DNA form, the CDR3 reads TGTGCCAGCAGCCCTCAGGGGGCGGCCTACGAGCAGTACTTC.